In this sample, the clone carrying this T cell receptor (beta chain) turned up many times. Its specificity is not known. Amplification of TCR alpha and beta CDR3 regions from RNA used iRepertoire nested multiplex PCR. From the multiplex PCR reads, TCRdb called clonotypes with MiXCR, one entry per CDR3 protein. The table includes tens of thousands of distinct CDR3 sequences, 23% detected once. V was clipped by 2 bases and J by 2 bases; unmatched bases: 3. Germline V gene data show CDR1 as DFQATT and CDR2 as SNEGSKA (reference sequence). The CDR3 runs to 15 residues. The data belong to a study of glioma-infiltrating T cells. Study conclusions and caveats: CDR3 overlap between tissue and blood was very small.

The J gene is TRBJ1-6, the V gene TRBV20-1; TRBD1 aligns across 7 bases. The sequence derives from a human donor with low-grade glioma or glioblastoma, undergoing nonglioma brain surgery, or in good health (not recorded which). Sequenced material: glioma tissue, nonneoplastic brain tissue, or PBMCs (not recorded which). The CDR3 region has the DNA TGCAGTGCTAGAAGGGACAGCACCTATAATTCACCCCTCCACTTT. Amino acid sequence: CSARRDSTYNSPLHF.